This T cell receptor beta chain emerged from a study of T cell responses to AZD1222 COVID-19 vaccine (dated by TCRdb to 2020 to 2022). Concerning the study at large: TCR sequencing covered fewer than 250 trial participants: approximately 200 given two doses of AZD1222 and 26 given two doses of MenACWY control vaccine. Trial participants were enrolled into age subgroups of 18-55, 56-69 and 70-plus years, which contained about 160, 30 and 59 TCR-sequenced participants, respectively.

The time point label, as the study defines it: about 28 days (+/-7) after the second vaccine dose. AZD1222 recipients given second doses at about 4 weeks or at about 12 weeks were pooled, since spike-specific TCR depth and breadth were not found to differ between the two schedules. The vaccinee samples were drawn from two UK trials, COV001 and COV002, one of which was a single-blind randomized controlled phase 2/3 trial testing AZD1222 (ChAdOx1 nCoV-19) in healthy adults. For TCRbeta chain sequencing, PBMC samples were collected from trial participants at day 0 and at day 28 after the second dose. Here is what the overall study found, with its caveats: Because no samples from the day 14 peak response were available, repertoires could be characterized only after the peak T cell response. Only five to seven AZD1222 recipients were SARS-CoV-2 seropositive at baseline, limiting conclusions about previously exposed vaccinees. After two AZD1222 doses, spike-specific TCR breadth and depth were significantly higher than at day 0 and than in MenACWY recipients. The 56-69-year group was small, and its depth increase did not reach significance, likely because of low power. CD4 TCRs associated with the vaccine covered the entire spike protein, and the dominant responses were in regions 160-218 and 743-854. Participants were mostly white British, with more females than males. The authors suggested clonal diversity may have been underestimated. Nearly half of unique spike-specific TCRs reportedly recognized epitopes outside regions mutated in the B.1.351 and B.1.1.7 variants.

This clone was found a few times. The antigen it recognizes is unknown. No qualities accompany the bases; no much larger clone lies one base away. The CDR3 regions of human TCRbeta chains were subjected to immunosequencing. Regarding the original processing steps: TCRs in the repertoires were matched against a reference library of SARS-CoV-2-specific TCRs that had been generated with the MIRA antigen-specificity platform. Breadth was defined as the fraction of unique TCRs that were SARS-CoV-2-associated. Depth was defined as the fraction of total T cells that were SARS-CoV-2-associated. Using the MIRA data, every spike-specific TCR was mapped to the spike region that the TCR reacted to and assigned to either a CD4 or a CD8 class. Log10-transformed breadth and depth values were compared by one-way ANOVA with Sidak's multiple comparisons tests. Not all clones reach the TCRdb copy of this immuneACCESS table, which keeps in-frame sequences only. Checked studies attribute under half of the gap to unresolved V genes and leave the rest unexplained. V, J and clone size were drawn from that table, and D and trimming were deduced from the DNA. In all, the sample holds roughly 93,000 clones, and roughly nine tenths of those were seen once. The ten largest clones add up to roughly 5.2% of the sample.

V drops 0 bases and J drops 5 bases, leaving 9 bases in between. From the cysteine up to the phenylalanine, the CDR3 has a length of 15 residues. The sequence is cut down to CDR3 DNA, 45 bases in frame from base 1. The germline V gene encodes CDR1 SGHRS and CDR2 YFSETQ. Here the chain combines TRBV5-1 and TRBJ1-6, with no D gene named confidently. This sequence was found in an adult who received the AZD1222 COVID-19 vaccine. The sequencing here drew on peripheral blood, taken 28 days after the second AZD1222 dose. CDR3 sequence: CASSLVGSDNSPLHF. The DNA sequence is TGCGCCAGCAGCTTGGTTGGTTCGGATAATTCACCCCTCCACTTT.